Detailed here is one TCR beta chain. An end of the junction differs from the germline gene, which may be a read error. Samples came from patients with localized non-small cell lung adenocarcinoma. MiXCR was run by TCRdb on the PCR reads, yielding one entry per CDR3 protein. The repertoire includes 20,000 to 30,000 distinct CDR3 sequences, 40% to 50% of them detected once, and 48% sits in the top ten. This entry belongs to a study of CD4 and CD8 cells across lung adenocarcinoma regions. Sequenced material: CD8+ T cells from the center of a lung tumor. The receptor was derived from a male donor with lung adenocarcinoma. The CD4 and CD8 labels of this study may be unreliable.

The CDR3 sequence is CGGSEMCAKDMQYF. CDR3 sequence (DNA): TGTGGCGGCAGTGAGATGTGTGCCAAAGATATGCAGTATTTT. This chain connects TRBV6-1 to TRBJ2-3; the D is unclear. Germline loops: CDR1 MNHNS, CDR2 SASEGT. CDR3 size: 14 residues.